This TCR beta chain comes out of a study of human T cells and chemical hapten exposure. Each CDR3 protein gets one entry after TCRdb re-called the RACE reads with MiXCR. The sample shows approximately 350,000 distinct CDR3 sequences, about 7% of them seen only once. Germline V gene lookup returns CDR1 MNHNS and CDR2 SASEGT. This CDR3 is built from 14 residues. Trimming took 6 bases from V and 1 from J, leaving 12 bases between them. Noted time point: patch test 1, 2 weeks after DPC sensitization. Described treatment: therapeutic diphenylcyclopropenone sensitization with weekly scalp DPC. The rearrangement links TRBV6-1 to TRBJ1-1; D ambiguous. The specimen was whole blood, collected in connection with sensitization to the hapten diphenylcyclopropenone (DPC). This receptor was identified in a woman between 18 and 29 years old with alopecia areata. Some clones in this sample may be carry-over from other donors' samples. CDR3: CASREIDQNTEAFF. In DNA form, the CDR3 reads TGTGCCAGCAGAGAAATCGACCAGAACACTGAAGCTTTCTTT.